This is a list of T cell receptor beta chains from one sample in a study of neurological immune-mediated disorders. TCRdb recomputed calls from the 5' RACE reads with MiXCR, one row per CDR3 protein. The sample has some 47,000 distinct CDR3 sequences; approximately 21% are singletons. Sequencing was carried out using PBMCs. The receptors were sampled from a man in his sixties with HTLV-1-associated myelopathy (HAM/TSP). Each CDR3 is given with its conserved first and last residue. The D gene is left open where the match is weak. Some rows mark clone size as missing; the rest say once, few, many or name a class of expanded clone.

CDR3nt,CDR3aa,abundance,j_gene,d_gene,v_gene
TGTGCCAGCGCCCAGGCTCGACAGGGACTCTACGAGCAGTACTTC,CASAQARQGLYEQYF,many,TRBJ2-7,NA,TRBV6-5
TGCGCCAGCAGCCCTATGTGGGGGGTAGGCGAAAAACTGTTTTTT,CASSPMWGVGEKLFF,many,TRBJ1-4,NA,TRBV5-1
TGTGCCAGCAGTATACCTATGGCGGCGGGTCAAGAGACCCAGTACTTC,CASSIPMAAGQETQYF,many,TRBJ2-5,NA,TRBV12-3/TRBV12-4
TGCAGTGCTAGAGAGGGTTCGTGGTCTAGCGGAAGCTCCTACAATGAGCAGTTCTTC,CSAREGSWSSGSSYNEQFF,NA,TRBJ2-1,TRBD2,TRBV20-1
TGTGCCAGCAGCTTACAGGGGGCTCGTAACACCGGGGAGCTGTTTTTT,CASSLQGARNTGELFF,NA,TRBJ2-2,TRBD1,TRBV11-3
TGTGCCAGCAGCTTGGAAGGATACGGCACCTACGAGCAGTCCTTC,CASSLEGYGTYEQSF,NA,TRBJ2-7,NA,TRBV5-5
TGTGCCAGCAGCTCTAGATCCCGGGACGTAGGTGAAAAACTGTTTTTT,CASSSRSRDVGEKLFF,many,TRBJ1-4,NA,TRBV13
TGCGCCTCGCAGGCAAGAGCGGGGCCCAATGAGCAGTTCTTC,CASQARAGPNEQFF,many,TRBJ2-1,TRBD2,TRBV5-1
TGCAGTGCTAGACCCCCCCCCTACAATGAGCAGTTCTTC,CSARPPPYNEQFF,NA,TRBJ2-1,NA,TRBV20-1
TGCAGTGCTACCAGGGGTTATAGCAATCAGCCCCAGCATTTT,CSATRGYSNQPQHF,many,TRBJ1-5,NA,TRBV20-1
TGTGCCAGCAGTTCGGGACAGGGCTTAGGGGGCTCCTACAATGAGCAGTTCTTC,CASSSGQGLGGSYNEQFF,many,TRBJ2-1,TRBD1,TRBV6-5
TGTGCCAGCACCGAACGGTCAGATTTAGCCAAAAACATTCAGTACTTC,CASTERSDLAKNIQYF,many,TRBJ2-4,NA,TRBV2
TGTGCCACCAGTGACCACTTGACAGGGACGGGGAATGAGCAGTTCTTC,CATSDHLTGTGNEQFF,many,TRBJ2-1,TRBD1,TRBV24-1
TGCGCCAGCAGCTTGGTGGCTAGTAATAATGAGCAGTTCTTC,CASSLVASNNEQFF,many,TRBJ2-1,NA,TRBV5-1
TGCGCCAGCAGTCCCGGACTAGCGGGATCACAAGAGACCCAGTACTTC,CASSPGLAGSQETQYF,many,TRBJ2-5,TRBD2,TRBV10-1
TGTGCCAGCAGCCAAGACGCGGGCACAGATACGCAGTATTTT,CASSQDAGTDTQYF,many,TRBJ2-3,NA,TRBV4-2
TGTGCCAGCAGCCAAGTAGGGTCGAACACTGAAGCTTTCTTT,CASSQVGSNTEAFF,few,TRBJ1-1,NA,TRBV3-1
TGCGCCAGCAGCTCTACTAGCGGGAGGCAGACCCAGTACTTC,CASSSTSGRQTQYF,many,TRBJ2-5,TRBD2,TRBV5-1
TGCAGCGGGAGGCCCAACCAAGAGACCCAGTACTTC,CSGRPNQETQYF,many,TRBJ2-5,NA,TRBV29-1
TGTGCCAGCAGTTTAGGCTTTGGGGATAGCGGGGCCAAGAACAATGAGCAGTTCTTC,CASSLGFGDSGAKNNEQFF,NA,TRBJ2-1,TRBD2,TRBV6-5
TGCGCCAGCAGCTTGGAGGGGATACCCCCAGATACGCAGTATTTT,CASSLEGIPPDTQYF,many,TRBJ2-3,NA,TRBV5-1
TGTGCCAGCAGTGAAGCCGGCAGGGGAAGCAATCAGCCCCAGCATTTT,CASSEAGRGSNQPQHF,NA,TRBJ1-5,NA,TRBV2
TGTGCCAGCAGCCTACGACCGGGAGGCACCGGGGAGCTGTTTTTT,CASSLRPGGTGELFF,NA,TRBJ2-2,TRBD2,TRBV6-5
TGTGCCAGCAGGGTTCTAACGGGAGGGTTCTACGAGCAGTACTTC,CASRVLTGGFYEQYF,many,TRBJ2-7,TRBD2,TRBV6-5
TGTGCCAGCAGTCCCTTGGGTCGGGATCCCTATGGCTACACCTTC,CASSPLGRDPYGYTF,many,TRBJ1-2,NA,TRBV28
TGTGCCAGCAGTTCCTACAATGAGCAGTTCTTC,CASSSYNEQFF,many,TRBJ2-1,NA,TRBV28
TGCGCCAGCAGCCCCTATCAGGGGGAGGAGTACAATGAGCAGTTCTTC,CASSPYQGEEYNEQFF,many,TRBJ2-1,NA,TRBV4-1
TGTGCCAGCAGCGCCTCAAAGACCGACAGGGTCGGCCAGCCCCAGCATTTT,CASSASKTDRVGQPQHF,few,TRBJ1-5,TRBD1,TRBV9